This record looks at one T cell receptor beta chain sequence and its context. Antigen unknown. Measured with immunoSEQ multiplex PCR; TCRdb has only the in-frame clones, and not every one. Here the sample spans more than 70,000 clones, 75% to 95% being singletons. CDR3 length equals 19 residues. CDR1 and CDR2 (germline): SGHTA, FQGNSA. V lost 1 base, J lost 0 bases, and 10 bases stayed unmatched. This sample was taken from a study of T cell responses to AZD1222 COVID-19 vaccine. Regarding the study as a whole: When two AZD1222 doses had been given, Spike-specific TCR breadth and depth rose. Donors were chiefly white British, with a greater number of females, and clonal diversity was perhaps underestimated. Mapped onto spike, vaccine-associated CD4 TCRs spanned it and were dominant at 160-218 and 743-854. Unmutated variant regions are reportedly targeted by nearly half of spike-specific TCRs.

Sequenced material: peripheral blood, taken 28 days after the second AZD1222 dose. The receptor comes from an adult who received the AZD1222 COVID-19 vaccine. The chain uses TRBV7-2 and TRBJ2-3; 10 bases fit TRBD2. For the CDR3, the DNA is TGTGCCAGCAGCTTAGATCCTAGCGGGAGTCGGGTTAGCACAGATACGCAGTATTTT. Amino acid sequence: CASSLDPSGSRVSTDTQYF. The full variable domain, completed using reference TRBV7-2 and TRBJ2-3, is GAGVSQSPSNKVTEKGKDVELRCDPISGHTALYWYRQSLGQGLEFLIYFQGNSAPDKSGLPSDRFSAERTGGSVSTLTIQRTQQEDSAVYLCASSLDPSGSRVSTDTQYFGPGTRLTVL.